Shown below are 25 T cell receptor beta chains from a single sample sequenced in a study of shared clonotypes between healthy human individuals. Method: immunoSEQ multiplex PCR; TCRdb's copy keeps in-frame clones and lacks some. The sample consists of nearly 750,000 clones, around 77% of them appearing once. What was sequenced was memory CD4+ T cells sorted from blood. The subset: CD45RA-negative fraction. These receptors were taken from a woman aged 25-40 years in good health.

This clone was recorded at least ten times. Additional DNA sequences in this sample encode the identical CDR3. The chain combines TRBV7-8 with TRBJ2-7, with 9 bases lining up with TRBD1. CDR1 and CDR2 (germline): SGHVS, FQNEAQ. Trimming cost V 5 bases and J 4 bases; bases outside gene matches: 6. The CDR3 is 14 amino acids. CDR3 sequence: CASSLQGASYEQYF. CDR3 coding DNA: TGTGCCAGCAGCCTACAGGGGGCTTCGTACGAGCAGTACTTC.

The chain uses TRBV19 and TRBJ1-1, with D maybe TRBD1 (5 bases). This CDR3 has 14 amino acids. The germline CDR1 and CDR2 sequences are LNHDA and SQIVND (reference sequence). V was cut by 4 bases and J by 6 bases, with 15 bases left in between. The CDR3 DNA reads TGTGCCAGTAGTAGTCAGGGAGGAGTTGCTGAAGCTTTCTTT. This translates into CASSSQGGVAEAFF.

This clone was found a few times. V and J are TRBV29-1 and TRBJ1-2; D gene uncertain. V was shortened by 4 bases and J by 8 bases, with 11 bases between the two germline ends. Germline V gives CDR1 SQVTM, CDR2 ANQGSEA. This CDR3 is built from 11 residues. The CDR3 region is CSVAGTSGYTF. CDR3 DNA sequence: TGCAGCGTTGCCGGCACCAGCGGCTACACCTTC.

Only one count was recorded for this clone. The CDR3 DNA reads as TGTGCCAGCAGTTCCCCCCGGGGCCAGCATTTT. Protein sequence: CASSSPRGQHF. The chain carries TRBV28 and TRBJ1-5; D unresolved. The V gene lost 4 bases and the J gene lost 12 bases, with 10 bases spanning the gap. CDR1 is MDHEN, CDR2 SYDVKM, per germline. The CDR3 is 11 amino acids.

Here the CDR3 reads CASSLSTLMTSGRGTDTQYF. CDR3 bases: TGTGCCAGCAGTTTATCCACCCTTATGACTAGCGGGAGAGGCACAGATACGCAGTATTTT. The chain is built from TRBV28 and TRBJ2-3, with TRBD2 matching 12 bases. CDR1 and CDR2 (germline): MDHEN, SYDVKM. The CDR3 loop spans 20 amino acids. The V and J ends lost 1 base and 1 base, in that order; junction bases with no gene match: 12.

This clone was picked up a small number of times. The chain employs TRBV14 and TRBJ2-1; D ambiguous. CDR3 length equals 13 residues. Germline CDR1 reads SGHDN; CDR2 reads FVKESK. Trimming shortened V by 3 bases and J by 3 bases, and 6 bases separated the two germline ends. The CDR3, as DNA: TGTGCCAGCAGCCACGATTACTACAATGAGCAGTTCTTC. It specifies CASSHDYYNEQFF.

V is TRBV4-1 and J is TRBJ2-1; 8 bases fit TRBD1. V was pared by 4 bases and J by 4 bases, with 9 bases of the junction left unmatched. This CDR3 contains 16 residues. Germline V gene lookup returns CDR1 MGHRA and CDR2 YSYEKL. The CDR3 here is CASSPHGTGGYNEQFF. Written as DNA, the CDR3 is TGCGCCAGCAGCCCGCACGGCACAGGGGGGTACAATGAGCAGTTCTTC.

Points on this clone: The same CDR3 also results from other DNA sequences found in this sample. The rearrangement uses TRBV4-1 and TRBJ2-1, with 8 positions matching TRBD2. CDR1 is MGHRA and CDR2 is YSYEKL in the germline V gene. After removal of 0 bases from V and 4 bases from J, the junction contained 5 bases not matched to a gene. The CDR3 runs to 16 residues. This chain's CDR3 is CASSQDVTSGYNEQFF. For the CDR3, the DNA is TGCGCCAGCAGCCAAGATGTTACTAGCGGATACAATGAGCAGTTCTTC.

This clone has a handful of counts. V is TRBV7-8 and J is TRBJ2-4; D is possibly TRBD2 (6 bases). Trimming removed 1 base from V and 1 base from J, with 23 bases in between. Germline V gene lookup returns CDR1 SGHVS and CDR2 FQNEAQ. The CDR3 sequence is 20 residues long. The CDR3 loop is CASSLVFVAGTPVAKNIQYF. CDR3 coding DNA: TGTGCCAGCAGCTTAGTCTTTGTTGCGGGAACTCCAGTCGCCAAAAACATTCAGTACTTC.

CDR3 nucleotide sequence: TGTGCCAGCAGCGTTCCCCAGGGGTCGGCTTTCTTT. Translated: CASSVPQGSAFF. The rearrangement uses TRBV5-8 and TRBJ1-1, with a possible D match to TRBD1 (6 bases). Germline CDR1 SGHTS, CDR2 YDEGEE. V was pared by 4 bases and J by 11 bases, with 15 bases between. The CDR3 extends over 12 amino acids.

A remark on this clone: This specimen includes other DNA sequences encoding the same CDR3. The CDR3 reads CASSPGQGAYEQYF. CDR3 DNA sequence: TGTGCCAGCAGTCCGGGACAGGGCGCCTACGAGCAGTACTTC. The chain joins TRBV9 to TRBJ2-7; 9 nucleotides match TRBD1. V gave up 5 bases and J gave up 2 bases; unmatched junction bases: 5. The CDR3 has 14 amino acids. Germline assignment: CDR1 SGDLS and CDR2 YYNGEE.

This rearrangement joins TRBV19 to TRBJ2-6; 11 nucleotides line up with TRBD1. CDR1 and CDR2 (germline): LNHDA, SQIVND (reference sequence). This CDR3 is 17 amino acids long. The trim removed 8 bases at V and 2 bases at J, leaving 8 bases unmatched. This CDR3 reads CASDPGQGATGANVLTF. The CDR3 DNA is TGTGCCAGTGACCCAGGACAGGGGGCAACTGGGGCCAACGTCCTGACTTTC. The full variable domain, its missing parts supplied by reference TRBV19 and TRBJ2-6, is DGGITQSPKYLFRKEGQNVTLSCEQNLNHDAMYWYRQDPGQGLRLIYYSQIVNDFQKGDIAEGYSVSREKKESFPLTVTSAQKNPTAFYLCASDPGQGATGANVLTFGAGSRLTVL.

This CDR3 reads CASSSAAGGADTQYF. In DNA, the CDR3 is TGTGCCAGCAGCTCGGCTGCGGGAGGTGCAGATACGCAGTATTTT. The chain uses TRBV7-9 and TRBJ2-3; 8 nucleotides agree with TRBD2. CDR3 length equals 15 residues. The germline V gene encodes CDR1 SEHNR and CDR2 FQNEAQ (reference sequence). J was trimmed by 4 bases and V by 4 bases; bases with no gene match: 7.

V usage is TRBV7-8 and J usage is TRBJ2-2, with D perhaps assigned TRBD1 or TRBD2 (5 bases each). Germline lookup yields CDR1 SGHVS and CDR2 FQNEAQ. V lost 6 bases and J lost 6, with 11 bases in between. There are 13 residues in the CDR3. Written as DNA, the CDR3 is TGTGCCAGCAGAGACGGGACGGCCGGGGAGCTGTTTTTT. Translating gives CASRDGTAGELFF.

In the case of this clone: Other nucleotide sequences in the sample specify the same CDR3. V usage is TRBV15 and J usage is TRBJ2-3; D possibly uses TRBD1 or TRBD2 (5 bases each). Germline assignment: CDR1 LNHNV and CDR2 YYDKDF (reference sequence). The CDR3 spans 15 residues. The germline V and J ends were trimmed by 1 base and 0 bases, with 8 bases remaining between them. In DNA form, the CDR3 reads TGTGCCACCAGCAGAGGAGGGGAAAGCACAGATACGCAGTATTTT. It yields the protein CATSRGGESTDTQYF.

This clone has more than one count but fewer than ten. The genes are TRBV27 and TRBJ1-4; D perhaps matches TRBD1 (6 bases). CDR1 and CDR2 (germline): MNHEY, SMNVEV (reference sequence). The CDR3 covers 14 residues. Between the trimmed V and J ends, which lost 6 bases and 10 bases, there was a span of 18 bases. As DNA, the CDR3 is TGTGCCAGCAGCCTTCTGGGGGCGGGGGGAAAACTGTTTTTT. Translated, it gives CASSLLGAGGKLFF.

The V and J genes are TRBV7-9 and TRBJ1-1; D is unclear. The CDR3 is 13 residues long. Trimming left V 2 bases short and J 1 base short, with 5 bases between. Germline V gene sequence: CDR1 SEHNR, CDR2 FQNEAQ (reference sequence). CDR3 amino acids: CASSLRRNTEAFF. The CDR3 DNA reads as TGTGCCAGCAGCTTACGCCGGAACACTGAAGCTTTCTTT.

V gene TRBV19 combines with J gene TRBJ1-3; tentative D call: TRBD1 (5 bases). This CDR3 contains 18 residues. Germline V gene sequence: CDR1 LNHDA, CDR2 SQIVND (reference sequence). Trimming shortened V by 5 bases and J by 0 bases, and 20 bases separated the two germline ends. This CDR3 is CASSPRLGRTISGNTIYF. CDR3 bases: TGTGCCAGTAGTCCGCGCTTGGGACGGACTATCTCTGGAAACACCATATATTTT.

A few counts support this clone. The chain has TRBV7-2 and TRBJ2-7, with a tentative D call TRBD2 (6 bases). This CDR3 has 14 residues. V lost 3 bases and J lost 4, with 13 bases in between. The germline V gene encodes CDR1 SGHTA and CDR2 FQGNSA. The CDR3 sequence is CASSFQGGGYEQYF. CDR3 coding DNA: TGTGCCAGCAGCTTTCAGGGAGGCGGGTACGAGCAGTACTTC.

Points on this clone: At the DNA level, this CDR3 is encoded by other sequences in the same sample as well. The chain combines TRBV6-1 with TRBJ2-5; 11 bases line up with TRBD2. The germline V gene encodes CDR1 MNHNS and CDR2 SASEGT. The J segment lost 4 bases and the V segment lost 2 bases, leaving 3 bases of the junction unmatched. This CDR3 spans 15 amino acids. This chain's CDR3 is CASSELAGGPETQYF. In nucleotides, the CDR3 is TGTGCCAGCAGTGAATTAGCGGGAGGGCCAGAGACCCAGTACTTC.

The V call is TRBV4-1, the J call TRBJ1-2; D is unclear. This CDR3 has 15 residues. V lost 0 bases to trimming and J lost 2 bases, with 10 bases between them. Germline CDR1 is MGHRA and CDR2 is YSYEKL. DNA of the CDR3: TGCGCCAGCAGCCAAGATCTGGGGTTGAACTATGGCTACACCTTC. Translation gives CASSQDLGLNYGYTF.

This clone came up a few times. The chain joins TRBV18 to TRBJ2-7; D is unclear. CDR3 length equals 13 residues. V lost 2 bases to trimming and J lost 5 bases, with 10 bases between them. Germline lookup yields CDR1 KGHSH and CDR2 LQKENI. The DNA for the CDR3 is TGTGCCAGCTCACCAGGGCTAGACCACGAGCAGTACTTC. Translating gives CASSPGLDHEQYF.

The chain carries TRBV11-2 and TRBJ2-2; D remains unclear. The length of the CDR3 is 13 residues. V was shortened by 3 bases and J by 6 bases, with 8 bases between the two germline ends. Germline V gene sequence: CDR1 SGHAT, CDR2 FQNNGV. CDR3 loop: CASSLTFPGELFF. Written as DNA, the CDR3 is TGTGCCAGCAGCTTGACATTTCCCGGGGAGCTGTTTTTT.

This clone was found a few times. The genes are TRBV19 and TRBJ2-1, with 8 bases lining up with TRBD1. The V gene end was trimmed by 7 bases and the J gene end by 0 bases; junction bases not matched to a gene: 5. Germline V gene sequence: CDR1 LNHDA, CDR2 SQIVND (reference sequence). The CDR3 contains 15 residues. For the CDR3, the DNA is TGTGCCAGTACCTCCGGGACAGGCTCCTACAATGAGCAGTTCTTC. This encodes CASTSGTGSYNEQFF.

This clone was counted ten times or more. The chain is built from TRBV5-1 and TRBJ2-1; perhaps TRBD1 as D (5 bases). This CDR3 has 14 amino acids. Germline CDR1 reads SGHRS; CDR2 reads YFSETQ. The V and J ends lost 0 bases and 8 bases respectively, with 12 bases between them. In nucleotides, the CDR3 is TGCGCCAGCAGCTTGGCCCAGGTCAGGGATGAGCAGTTCTTC. Its protein product is CASSLAQVRDEQFF.